Shown below are 24 T cell receptor beta chains from a single sample sequenced in a study of blood T cells in healthy people across ages. The second PCR ran roughly 6 to 12 cycles with a sample-barcoded 5' primer and J-beta primers. TCRdb processed the 5' RACE reads anew with MiXCR; each CDR3 protein has one entry. The sample carries 1.6 million or so distinct CDR3 sequences, about 31% recorded once. Sequenced: blood. The origin of the receptors is a woman in her twenties or thirties in good health.

This clonotype has only a few counts. The chain is built from TRBV7-2 and TRBJ2-1; 9 nucleotides align to TRBD2. The CDR3 length is 17 residues. V shed 2 bases, J shed 4 bases, and the junction held 9 bases outside the gene matches. The germline CDR1 and CDR2 sequences are SGHTA and FQGNSA. The CDR3 DNA reads TGTGCCAGCAGCTTAAAAGTTAGCGGGGGAACGTACAATGAGCAGTTCTTC. Translation gives CASSLKVSGGTYNEQFF.

The chain has TRBV29-1 and TRBJ2-4; D may be TRBD1 or TRBD2 (5 bases each). The CDR3 has 11 amino acids. V was shortened by 0 bases and J by 13 bases, with 10 bases between the two germline ends. The germline V gene has CDR1 SQVTM and CDR2 ANQGSEA. The CDR3 bases are TGCAGCGTTGAAGATCCCAGGGAGCAGTACTTC. Translating it yields CSVEDPREQYF.

J is TRBJ2-2 and V is TRBV3-1; D uncertain. V lost 1 base, J lost 4 bases, and 7 bases lay in between. This CDR3 has 14 residues. The germline CDR1 and CDR2 sequences are LGHDT and YNNKEL (reference sequence). CDR3 bases: TGTGCCAGCAGCCAAGGATCGATCACCGGGGAGCTGTTTTTT. The encoded protein is CASSQGSITGELFF.

The rearrangement links TRBV20-1 to TRBJ2-5, with 9 bases fitting TRBD2. The ends lost 4 bases at V and 5 bases at J; junction bases unmatched: 11. The CDR3 runs 15 residues. The germline gives CDR1 DFQATT, CDR2 SNEGSKA (reference sequence). The CDR3 DNA sequence: TGCAGTGCTATTAGCGGGGGATTTCATCTGGAGACCCAGTACTTC. Its translation: CSAISGGFHLETQYF.

This clonotype has only a few counts. The chain combines TRBV7-6 with TRBJ2-5; 10 positions match TRBD2. Germline CDR1 reads SGHVS; CDR2 reads FNYEAQ. The CDR3 loop spans 16 amino acids. The V and J ends lost 5 bases and 1 base, in that order; junction bases with no gene match: 7. CDR3 sequence: CASSRQTSGVQETQYF. CDR3 coding DNA: TGTGCCAGCAGCCGCCAAACTAGCGGGGTCCAAGAGACCCAGTACTTC.

This clonotype has a count of ten or more. V usage is TRBV28 and J usage is TRBJ2-3; TRBD1 agrees at 8 bases. CDR1 and CDR2 (germline): MDHEN, SYDVKM. This CDR3 has 18 amino acids. With V trimmed by 3 bases and J by 0 bases, 11 bases remained unmatched. CDR3 DNA sequence: TGTGCCAGCAGTTTCCCCCTTTTGGGACAGGCTAGCACAGATACGCAGTATTTT. It encodes CASSFPLLGQASTDTQYF. The full variable domain, with the rest looked up from reference TRBV28 and TRBJ2-3, is DVKVTQSSRYLVKRTGEKVFLECVQDMDHENMFWYRQDPGLGLRLIYFSYDVKMKEKGDIPEGYSVSREKKERFSLILESASTNQTSMYLCASSFPLLGQASTDTQYFGPGTRLTVL.

This clonotype was seen once. The V call is TRBV4-1, the J call TRBJ1-2, with D perhaps matching TRBD1 (6 bases). The CDR3 extends over 15 amino acids. Germline values: CDR1 MGHRA, CDR2 YSYEKL. Between the trimmed V and J ends, which lost 1 base and 1 base, there was a span of 10 bases. CDR3 region: CASSQVGTINYGYTF. The CDR3 DNA sequence: TGCGCCAGCAGCCAAGTCGGGACAATTAACTATGGCTACACCTTC.

The chain uses TRBV19 and TRBJ2-1; D call uncertain. This CDR3 is 13 amino acids long. From germline, CDR1 is LNHDA and CDR2 SQIVND (reference sequence). V shed 7 bases and J shed 8 bases, with 15 bases lying between them. CDR3 DNA sequence: TGTGCCAGTAACTCGGCTAGTCGAGATGAGCAGTTCTTC. Translation: CASNSASRDEQFF.

V usage is TRBV12-3 or TRBV12-4 and J usage is TRBJ1-1; D is ambiguous. Trimming cost V 3 bases and J 3 bases, with 11 bases left between them. This CDR3 is 14 amino acids long. Here the CDR3 DNA reads TGTGCCAGCAGTTTTTCTGGGCTACACACTGAAGCTTTCTTT. This gives the protein CASSFSGLHTEAFF.

This clonotype showed up many times. This chain uses TRBV4-1 with TRBJ1-1; D unresolved. CDR3 length: 13 amino acids. Germline V lookup: CDR1 MGHRA, CDR2 YSYEKL. Trimming pared 6 bases from V and 0 bases from J, leaving 8 bases between. CDR3: CASSWEMNTEAFF. CDR3 nucleotides: TGCGCCAGCAGTTGGGAAATGAACACTGAAGCTTTCTTT.

This clonotype was observed many times. The rearrangement links TRBV9 to TRBJ2-7; D call uncertain. Germline CDR1 SGDLS, CDR2 YYNGEE. V was clipped by 0 bases and J by 0 bases, with 7 bases between them. CDR3 length: 14 residues. The CDR3 loop is CASSVGGFSYEQYF. Here the CDR3 DNA reads TGTGCCAGCAGCGTAGGTGGATTCTCCTACGAGCAGTACTTC.

This clonotype was seen a handful of times. This chain uses TRBV28 with TRBJ1-2, with a possible D match to TRBD1 (6 bases). The CDR3 has 15 amino acids. Trimming cost V 7 bases and J 4 bases, with 19 bases left between them. Germline V CDR1 and CDR2: MDHEN, SYDVKM. DNA for the CDR3: TGTGCCAGCACGTGGCAGGGGAGCGCGGTCTATGGCTACACCTTC. Protein sequence: CASTWQGSAVYGYTF.

Worth noting for this clonotype: Possible read error: a much larger clone is one base away. The chain links TRBV5-1 to TRBJ2-1, with 7 bases lining up with TRBD2. The CDR3 totals 17 residues. Germline loops: CDR1 SGHRS, CDR2 YFSETQ. CDR3 amino acids: CASSLASSGSSHNEQFF. The CDR3 coding sequence is TGCGCCAGCAGCTTGGCCTCTAGCGGAAGCTCCCACAATGAGCAGTTCTTC.

This clonotype appeared a few times. The chain recombines TRBV20-1 with TRBJ1-1; weak D call: TRBD1 (6 bases). The CDR3 totals 13 residues. V was shortened by 6 bases and J by 4 bases, with 15 bases between the two germline ends. Per the germline V gene, CDR1 is DFQATT and CDR2 is SNEGSKA (reference sequence). CDR3 loop: CSATSGGRTEAFF. CDR3 nucleotides: TGCAGTGCCACAAGCGGGGGGCGCACTGAAGCTTTCTTT.

Ten or more counts support this clonotype. Germline is not matched at one junction end, which may reflect a read error. The V call is TRBV5-1, the J call TRBJ2-7; 9 bases are a match to TRBD1. This CDR3 region has 14 residues. Germline V gives CDR1 SGHRS, CDR2 YFSETQ. CDR3 nucleotide sequence: TGTGCCAGCAGCTTAGGGGACAGGGCCTACGAGCAGTACTTC. It encodes CASSLGDRAYEQYF.

The rearrangement joins TRBV4-2 to TRBJ1-4, with no clear D. The CDR3 runs 19 residues. V lost 0 bases to trimming and J lost 0 bases, with 17 bases between them. Germline V gives CDR1 LGHNA, CDR2 YNFKEQ. The CDR3 region is CASSQDITSPVATNEKLFF. CDR3 sequence (DNA): TGTGCCAGCAGCCAAGATATTACCAGCCCTGTTGCAACTAATGAAAAACTGTTTTTT.

This clonotype was seen a few times. V and J are TRBV20-1 and TRBJ2-3; a weak D match, TRBD1 (6 bases). Per the germline V gene, CDR1 is DFQATT and CDR2 is SNEGSKA (reference sequence). The V end was cut by 4 bases, the J end by 0 bases, with 17 bases between. This CDR3 comprises 16 residues. CDR3 bases: TGCAGTGCTACCGATCAGACAGGCGCTAGCACAGATACGCAGTATTTT. It encodes CSATDQTGASTDTQYF.

The chain couples TRBV5-1 to TRBJ2-1, with 8 bases aligning to TRBD1. The CDR3 loop spans 15 amino acids. V trimming: 3 bases; J trimming: 4 bases; junction bases outside the gene matches: 6. The germline gives CDR1 SGHRS, CDR2 YFSETQ. The CDR3 DNA reads as TGCGCCAGCAGCTCGAGGACAGGGAATTACAATGAGCAGTTCTTC. Its translation: CASSSRTGNYNEQFF.

The gene calls are TRBV2 and TRBJ1-2, with a tentative D call TRBD1 (5 bases). Trimming cost V 6 bases and J 1 base, with 15 bases left between them. The CDR3 contains 15 residues. CDR1 is SNHLY and CDR2 is FYNNEI in the germline V gene. This CDR3 reads CASRDTGSFNYGYTF. In nucleotides, the CDR3 is TGTGCCAGCAGGGATACAGGTTCCTTTAACTATGGCTACACCTTC.

This rearrangement joins TRBV4-2 to TRBJ2-3; the D gene is possibly TRBD2 (6 bases). This CDR3 spans 16 amino acids. V was trimmed by 3 bases and J by 0 bases, leaving 13 bases between them. Germline V gives CDR1 LGHNA, CDR2 YNFKEQ. The DNA for the CDR3 is TGTGCCAGCAGCCAGGCCAAACGGGGGAGCACAGATACGCAGTATTTT. Translated: CASSQAKRGSTDTQYF.

The V gene is TRBV15, the J gene TRBJ2-7; D possibly corresponds to TRBD2 (6 bases). Germline CDR1 and CDR2: LNHNV and YYDKDF (reference sequence). There are 17 residues in the CDR3. The V and J ends lost 0 bases and 2 bases respectively, with 17 bases between them. This CDR3 is CATSRDLGRDPPYEQYF. Written as DNA, the CDR3 is TGTGCCACCAGCAGAGATCTTGGGCGGGATCCTCCCTACGAGCAGTACTTC.

The genes are TRBV7-6 and TRBJ1-1, with D hard to call. The CDR3 consists of 13 residues. Trimming took 5 bases from V and 8 from J, leaving 15 bases between them. The V gene's germline CDR1 is SGHVS and CDR2 FNYEAQ. CDR3 amino acids: CASSPASDGEAFF. CDR3 bases: TGTGCCAGCAGCCCGGCAAGTGATGGCGAAGCTTTCTTT. Filled out from reference TRBV7-6 and TRBJ1-1, the complete variable domain reads GAGVSQSPRYKVTKRGQDVALRCDPISGHVSLYWYRQALGQGPEFLTYFNYEAQQDKSGLPNDRFSAERPEGSISTLTIQRTEQRDSAMYRCASSPASDGEAFFGQGTRLTVV.

V and J are TRBV5-1 and TRBJ2-7, with D possibly matching TRBD1 (6 bases). The CDR3 runs to 14 residues. Germline V gives CDR1 SGHRS, CDR2 YFSETQ. Trimming took 3 bases from V and 3 from J, leaving 13 bases between them. As DNA, the CDR3 is TGCGCCAGCAGCTGGTCGGGACACAGCTACGAGCAGTACTTC. As protein: CASSWSGHSYEQYF. The whole variable domain, remainder taken from reference TRBV5-1 and TRBJ2-7, is KAGVTQTPRYLIKTRGQQVTLSCSPISGHRSVSWYQQTPGQGLQFLFEYFSETQRNKGNFPGRFSGRQFSNSRSEMNVSTLELGDSALYLCASSWSGHSYEQYFGPGTRLTVT.

In this sample, this clonotype turned up a few times. The rearrangement links TRBV20-1 to TRBJ2-3, with D possibly matching TRBD2 (5 bases). V shed 0 bases and J shed 1 base, with 17 bases lying between them. The CDR3 covers 17 residues. Germline-derived CDR1 and CDR2 are DFQATT and SNEGSKA (reference sequence). The CDR3 sequence: CSARDLVSSGRTDTQYF. Written as DNA, the CDR3 is TGCAGTGCTAGAGATCTTGTTTCGAGCGGCCGCACAGATACGCAGTATTTT.